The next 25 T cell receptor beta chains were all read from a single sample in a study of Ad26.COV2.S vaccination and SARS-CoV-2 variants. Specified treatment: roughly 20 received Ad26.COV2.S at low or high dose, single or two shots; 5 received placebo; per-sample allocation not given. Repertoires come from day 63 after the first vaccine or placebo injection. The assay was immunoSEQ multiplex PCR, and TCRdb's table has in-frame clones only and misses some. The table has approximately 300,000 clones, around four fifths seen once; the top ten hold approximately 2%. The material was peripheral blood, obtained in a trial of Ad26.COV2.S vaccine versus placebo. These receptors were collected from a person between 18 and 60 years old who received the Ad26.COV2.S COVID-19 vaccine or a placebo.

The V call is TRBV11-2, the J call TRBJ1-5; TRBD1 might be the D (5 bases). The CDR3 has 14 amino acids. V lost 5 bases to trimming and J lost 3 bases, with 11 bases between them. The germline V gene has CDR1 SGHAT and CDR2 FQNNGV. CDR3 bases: TGTGCCAGCAGCACAGACAGATACAATCAGCCCCAGCATTTT. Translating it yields CASSTDRYNQPQHF.

Here the CDR3 reads CASSLAGTSYEQYF. The CDR3, as DNA: TGTGCCAGCAGCTTGGCAGGTACATCCTACGAGCAGTACTTC. V usage is TRBV5-8 and J usage is TRBJ2-7; no definite D call. The V and J ends lost 0 bases and 1 base respectively, with 8 bases between them. Germline values: CDR1 SGHTS, CDR2 YDEGEE. The CDR3 consists of 14 residues.

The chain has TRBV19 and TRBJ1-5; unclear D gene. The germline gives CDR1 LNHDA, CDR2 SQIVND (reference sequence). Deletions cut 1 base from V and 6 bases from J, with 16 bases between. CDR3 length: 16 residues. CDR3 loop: CASSIVETAVGQPQHF. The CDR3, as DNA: TGTGCCAGTAGTATAGTCGAGACGGCGGTGGGTCAGCCCCAGCATTTT. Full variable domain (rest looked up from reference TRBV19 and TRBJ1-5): DGGITQSPKYLFRKEGQNVTLSCEQNLNHDAMYWYRQDPGQGLRLIYYSQIVNDFQKGDIAEGYSVSREKKESFPLTVTSAQKNPTAFYLCASSIVETAVGQPQHFGDGTRLSIL.

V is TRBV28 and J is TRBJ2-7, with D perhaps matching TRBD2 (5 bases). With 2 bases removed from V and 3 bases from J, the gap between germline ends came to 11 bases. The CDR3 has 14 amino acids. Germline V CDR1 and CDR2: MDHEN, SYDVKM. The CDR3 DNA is TGTGCCAGCAGTTTAGGCGGGCAGTACTACGAGCAGTACTTC. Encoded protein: CASSLGGQYYEQYF. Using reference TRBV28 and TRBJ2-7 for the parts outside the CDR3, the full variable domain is DVKVTQSSRYLVKRTGEKVFLECVQDMDHENMFWYRQDPGLGLRLIYFSYDVKMKEKGDIPEGYSVSREKKERFSLILESASTNQTSMYLCASSLGGQYYEQYFGPGTRLTVT.

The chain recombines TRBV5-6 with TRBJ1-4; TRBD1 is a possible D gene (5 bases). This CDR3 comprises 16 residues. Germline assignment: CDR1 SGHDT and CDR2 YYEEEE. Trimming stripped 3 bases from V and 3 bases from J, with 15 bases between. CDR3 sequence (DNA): TGTGCCAGCAGCTCCACGAAGACAGATTCTAATGAAAAACTGTTTTTT. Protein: CASSSTKTDSNEKLFF.

DNA for the CDR3: TGTGCCAGCAGTGCTGACAGCCCAGGGGAAAAACTGTTTTTT. It translates to CASSADSPGEKLFF. The chain carries TRBV2 and TRBJ1-4; D is possibly TRBD1 (5 bases). The CDR3 extends over 14 amino acids. CDR1 SNHLY and CDR2 FYNNEI come from the germline V gene. The V end was cut by 4 bases, the J end by 8 bases, with 14 bases between.

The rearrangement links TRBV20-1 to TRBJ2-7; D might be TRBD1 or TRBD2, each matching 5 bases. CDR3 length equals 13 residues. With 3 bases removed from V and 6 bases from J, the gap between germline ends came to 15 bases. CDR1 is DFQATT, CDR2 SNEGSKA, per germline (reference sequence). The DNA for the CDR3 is TGCAGTGCTAGTGGGCAGGGCGGACTCGAGCAGTACTTC. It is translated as CSASGQGGLEQYF.

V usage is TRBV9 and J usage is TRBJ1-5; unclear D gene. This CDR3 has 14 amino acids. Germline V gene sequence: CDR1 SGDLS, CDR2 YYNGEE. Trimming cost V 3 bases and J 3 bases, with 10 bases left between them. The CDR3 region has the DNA TGTGCCAGCAGCGCCCCCCAGTTCAATCAGCCCCAGCATTTT. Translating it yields CASSAPQFNQPQHF.

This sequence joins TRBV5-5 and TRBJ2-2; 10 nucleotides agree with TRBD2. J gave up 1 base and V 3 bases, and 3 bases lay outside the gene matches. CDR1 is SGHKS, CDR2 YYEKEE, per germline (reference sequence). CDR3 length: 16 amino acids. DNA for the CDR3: TGTGCCAGCAGCTCGCTAGCGGGGGAGAACACCGGGGAGCTGTTTTTT. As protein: CASSSLAGENTGELFF.

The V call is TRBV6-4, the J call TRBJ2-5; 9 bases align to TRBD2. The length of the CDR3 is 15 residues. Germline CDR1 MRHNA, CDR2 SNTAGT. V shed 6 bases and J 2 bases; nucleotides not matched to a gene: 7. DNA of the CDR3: TGTGCCAGCAGGATTCAGCGGGGGGTACAAGAGACCCAGTACTTC. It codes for CASRIQRGVQETQYF.

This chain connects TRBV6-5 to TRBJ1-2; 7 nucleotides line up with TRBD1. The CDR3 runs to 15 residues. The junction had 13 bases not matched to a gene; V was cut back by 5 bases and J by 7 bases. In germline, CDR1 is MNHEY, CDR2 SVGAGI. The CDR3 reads CASSTRQGSPVGYTF. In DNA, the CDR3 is TGTGCCAGCAGTACCCGACAGGGAAGTCCGGTTGGCTACACCTTC.

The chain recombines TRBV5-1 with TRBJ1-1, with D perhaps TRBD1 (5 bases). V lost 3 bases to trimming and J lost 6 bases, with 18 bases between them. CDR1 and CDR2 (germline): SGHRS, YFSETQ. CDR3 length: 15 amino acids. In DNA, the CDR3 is TGCGCCAGCAGCTCGCGGGGCCGGGGAGTTTCTGAAGCTTTCTTT. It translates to CASSSRGRGVSEAFF.

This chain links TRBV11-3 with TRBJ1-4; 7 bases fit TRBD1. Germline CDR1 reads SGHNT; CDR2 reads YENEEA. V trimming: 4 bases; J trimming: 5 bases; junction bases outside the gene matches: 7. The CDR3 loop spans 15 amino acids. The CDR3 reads CASSSRQGQNEKLFF. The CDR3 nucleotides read TGTGCCAGCAGCTCCAGACAGGGCCAAAATGAAAAACTGTTTTTT. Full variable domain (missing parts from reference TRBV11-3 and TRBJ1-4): EAGVVQSPRYKIIEKKQPVAFWCNPISGHNTLYWYLQNLGQGPELLIRYENEEAVDDSQLPKDRFSAERLKGVDSTLKIQPAELGDSAVYLCASSSRQGQNEKLFFGSGTQLSVL.

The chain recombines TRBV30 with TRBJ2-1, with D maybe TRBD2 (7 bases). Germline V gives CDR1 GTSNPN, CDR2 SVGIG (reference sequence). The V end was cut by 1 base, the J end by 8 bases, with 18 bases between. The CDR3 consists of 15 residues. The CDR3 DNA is TGTGCCTGGAGTGCTGGAAGCGGGGAGGGGGATGAGCAGTTCTTC. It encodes CAWSAGSGEGDEQFF.

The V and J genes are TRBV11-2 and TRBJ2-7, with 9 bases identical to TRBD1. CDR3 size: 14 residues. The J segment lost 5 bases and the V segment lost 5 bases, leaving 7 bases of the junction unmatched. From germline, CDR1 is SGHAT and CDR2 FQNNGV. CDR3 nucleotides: TGTGCCAGCAGCCCGGGACAGGGACACCACGAGCAGTACTTC. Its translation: CASSPGQGHHEQYF.

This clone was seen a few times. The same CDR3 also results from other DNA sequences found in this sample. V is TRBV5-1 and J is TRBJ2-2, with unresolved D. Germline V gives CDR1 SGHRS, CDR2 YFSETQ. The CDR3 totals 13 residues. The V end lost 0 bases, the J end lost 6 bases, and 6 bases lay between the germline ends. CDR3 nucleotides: TGCGCCAGCAGCTTGGTCCCTTCCGGGGAGCTGTTTTTT. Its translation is CASSLVPSGELFF. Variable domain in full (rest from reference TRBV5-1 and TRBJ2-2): KAGVTQTPRYLIKTRGQQVTLSCSPISGHRSVSWYQQTPGQGLQFLFEYFSETQRNKGNFPGRFSGRQFSNSRSEMNVSTLELGDSALYLCASSLVPSGELFFGEGSRLTVL.

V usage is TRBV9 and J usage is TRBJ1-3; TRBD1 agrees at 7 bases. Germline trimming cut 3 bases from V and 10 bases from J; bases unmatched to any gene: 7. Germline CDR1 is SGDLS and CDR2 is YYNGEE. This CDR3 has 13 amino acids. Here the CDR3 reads CASSDFDRDTIYF. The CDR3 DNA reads TGTGCCAGCAGCGACTTCGACAGGGATACCATATATTTT.

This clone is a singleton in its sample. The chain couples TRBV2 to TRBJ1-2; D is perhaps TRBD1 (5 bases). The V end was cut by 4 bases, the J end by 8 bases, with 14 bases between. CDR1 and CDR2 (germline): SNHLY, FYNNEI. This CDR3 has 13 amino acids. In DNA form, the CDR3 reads TGTGCCAGCAGTGGGGGGGTCAAAAGAGGCTACACCTTC. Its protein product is CASSGGVKRGYTF.

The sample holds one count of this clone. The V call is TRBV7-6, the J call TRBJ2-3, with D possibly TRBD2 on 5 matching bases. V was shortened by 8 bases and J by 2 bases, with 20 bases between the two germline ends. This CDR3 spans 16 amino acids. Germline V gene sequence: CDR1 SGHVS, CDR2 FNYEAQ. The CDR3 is CASAQYKEEITDTQYF. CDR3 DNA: TGTGCCAGCGCCCAGTACAAGGAGGAGATCACAGATACGCAGTATTTT.

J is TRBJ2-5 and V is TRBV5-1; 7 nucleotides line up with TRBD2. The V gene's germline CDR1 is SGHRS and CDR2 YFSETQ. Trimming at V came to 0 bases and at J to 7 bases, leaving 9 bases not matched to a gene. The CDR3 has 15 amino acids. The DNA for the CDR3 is TGCGCCAGCAGCTTGGTGTCTAGCGGTCCTGGGACCCAGTACTTC. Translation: CASSLVSSGPGTQYF.

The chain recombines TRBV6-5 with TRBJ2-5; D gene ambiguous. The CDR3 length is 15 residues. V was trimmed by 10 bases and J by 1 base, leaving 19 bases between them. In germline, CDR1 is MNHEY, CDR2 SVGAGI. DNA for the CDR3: TGTGCCACCGGGTGGAAACCGGGCATCCAAGAGACCCAGTACTTC. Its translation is CATGWKPGIQETQYF.

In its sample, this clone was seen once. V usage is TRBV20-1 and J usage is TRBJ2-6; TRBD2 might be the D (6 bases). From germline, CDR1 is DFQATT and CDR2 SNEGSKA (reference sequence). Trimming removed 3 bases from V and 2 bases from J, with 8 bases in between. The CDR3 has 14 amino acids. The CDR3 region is CSASGGTGANVLTF. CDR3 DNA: TGCAGTGCTAGTGGGGGGACTGGGGCCAACGTCCTGACTTTC.

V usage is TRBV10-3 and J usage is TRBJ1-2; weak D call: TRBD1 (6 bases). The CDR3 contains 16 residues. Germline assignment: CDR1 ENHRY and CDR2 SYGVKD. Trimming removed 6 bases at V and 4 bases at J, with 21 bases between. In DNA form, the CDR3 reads TGTGCCATCAGCAGCCGGGACATCGAAAGGCCCTATGGCTACACCTTC. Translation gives CAISSRDIERPYGYTF.

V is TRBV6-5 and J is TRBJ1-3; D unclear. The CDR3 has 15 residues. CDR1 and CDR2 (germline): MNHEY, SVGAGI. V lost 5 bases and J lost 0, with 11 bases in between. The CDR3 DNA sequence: TGTGCCAGCAGTCGGACCGAGGACTCTGGAAACACCATATATTTT. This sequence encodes CASSRTEDSGNTIYF.

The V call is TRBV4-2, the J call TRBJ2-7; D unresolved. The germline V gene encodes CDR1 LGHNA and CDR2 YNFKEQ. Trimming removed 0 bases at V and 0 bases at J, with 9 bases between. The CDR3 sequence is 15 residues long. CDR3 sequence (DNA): TGTGCCAGCAGCCAAGAATCGGGCAGCTCCTACGAGCAGTACTTC. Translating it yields CASSQESGSSYEQYF.